These T cell receptor beta chains were read from a single sample in a study of blood T cell repertoires in COVID-19. Sequencing was performed with immunoSEQ multiplex PCR; in TCRdb, only in-frame clones are kept and a portion is missing. The profile shows 130,000 or so clones, approximately 90% of them singletons. The sequencing input was peripheral blood. These receptors all come from a man in his sixties or seventies with active COVID-19. Both conserved end residues are part of each CDR3. D genes are given only for firm matches. Clone sizes are given selectively: once, few, many, or a class where the clone is expanded.

d_gene: .; v_gene: TRBV7-7; len: 13; j_gene: TRBJ2-7; abundance: .; CDR3aa: CASSLGLSYEQYF; CDR3nt: TGTGCCAGCAGCTTAGGACTTTCCTACGAGCAGTACTTC
d_gene: .; v_gene: TRBV28; len: 15; j_gene: TRBJ1-2; abundance: .; CDR3aa: CASSPSREVRYGYTF; CDR3nt: TGTGCCAGCAGTCCTAGCAGGGAGGTGCGCTATGGCTACACCTTC
d_gene: .; v_gene: TRBV5-6; len: 13; j_gene: TRBJ2-1; abundance: .; CDR3aa: CASSLTSSNEQFF; CDR3nt: TGTGCCAGCAGCTTGACTAGCAGCAATGAGCAGTTCTTC
d_gene: .; v_gene: TRBV24-1; len: 14; j_gene: TRBJ1-1; abundance: .; CDR3aa: CATSDSWGRDEAFF; CDR3nt: TGTGCCACCAGTGATAGCTGGGGGAGGGATGAGGCTTTCTTT
d_gene: .; v_gene: TRBV3-1/TRBV3-2; len: 11; j_gene: TRBJ2-7; abundance: .; CDR3aa: CASSGNSGQYF; CDR3nt: TGTGCCAGCAGCGGGAATAGCGGGCAGTACTTC
d_gene: TRBD2; v_gene: TRBV5-1; len: 15; j_gene: TRBJ2-1; abundance: .; CDR3aa: CASSLGGSSYNEQFF; CDR3nt: TGCGCCAGCAGCTTGGGCGGGAGTTCCTACAATGAGCAGTTCTTC
d_gene: TRBD1; v_gene: TRBV28; len: 14; j_gene: TRBJ1-4; abundance: .; CDR3aa: CASSFTGVSVKLFF; CDR3nt: TGTGCCAGCAGTTTTACAGGGGTCTCTGTGAAACTGTTTTTT
d_gene: .; v_gene: TRBV5-6; len: 13; j_gene: TRBJ2-5; abundance: once; CDR3aa: CASSSGFYETQYF; CDR3nt: TGTGCCAGCAGCTCCGGGTTTTACGAGACCCAGTACTTC
d_gene: TRBD1; v_gene: TRBV5-5; len: 15; j_gene: TRBJ2-7; abundance: .; CDR3aa: CASSLGTGSSYEQYF; CDR3nt: TGTGCCAGCAGCTTGGGGACAGGGAGCTCCTACGAGCAGTACTTC
d_gene: TRBD1; v_gene: TRBV18; len: 17; j_gene: TRBJ1-3; abundance: .; CDR3aa: CASSPTRETGPGNTIYF; CDR3nt: TGTGCCAGCTCACCCACTCGGGAGACAGGGCCTGGAAACACCATATATTTT
d_gene: .; v_gene: TRBV27; len: 14; j_gene: TRBJ2-7; abundance: .; CDR3aa: CASSITGSIDEQYF; CDR3nt: TGTGCCAGCAGCATTACAGGGTCTATCGACGAGCAGTACTTC
d_gene: .; v_gene: TRBV6-1; len: 16; j_gene: TRBJ2-2; abundance: .; CDR3aa: CASSEVGTSSAVELFF; CDR3nt: TGTGCCAGCAGTGAAGTTGGGACTTCTTCGGCGGTGGAGCTGTTTTTT
d_gene: TRBD1; v_gene: TRBV15; len: 13; j_gene: TRBJ2-5; abundance: .; CDR3aa: CATQGTAPETQYF; CDR3nt: TGTGCCACACAGGGGACGGCTCCGGAGACCCAGTACTTC
d_gene: .; v_gene: TRBV2; len: 14; j_gene: TRBJ1-5; abundance: .; CDR3aa: CASTQSTGNQPQHF; CDR3nt: TGTGCCAGCACTCAGTCGACAGGCAATCAGCCCCAGCATTTT